This T cell receptor (beta chain) appears in the sequencing data of a study of T cell responses to AZD1222 COVID-19 vaccine. Overall study context: Investigators merged groups given second doses at roughly 4 or roughly 12 weeks.

Germline V gene lookup returns CDR1 MNHEY and CDR2 SVGAGI. The CDR3 sequence is 12 residues long. Trimming took 6 bases from V and 3 from J, leaving 6 bases between them. Findings and caveats of the study: Repertoire samples came only from after the peak T cell response. Receipt of two AZD1222 doses was followed by a rise in Spike-specific TCR breadth and depth. Donors were mostly white British, more females; clonal diversity possibly underestimated.

Measured with immunoSEQ multiplex PCR; TCRdb has only the in-frame clones, and not every one. The sample carries 100,000 to 150,000 clones, about 93% recorded once. Note on this clone: Its antigen is as yet unknown.

The V gene is TRBV6-5, the J gene TRBJ2-1; TRBD1 might be the D (5 bases). The sequence derives from an adult in good health. The sample was peripheral blood, taken on day 0 of AZD1222 vaccination. The DNA for the CDR3 is TGTGCCAGCAGAGACAGCTACAATGAGCAGTTCTTC. Amino acid sequence: CASRDSYNEQFF.